This TCR beta chain was captured by sequencing in a study of blood T cell repertoires in COVID-19. Produced via immunoSEQ multiplex PCR; TCRdb's table is partial and in-frame only. The table has 300,000 or so clones, 70% to 90% seen once. The sequence was obtained from a woman aged 45-65 years with active or convalescent COVID-19. The sample comprised peripheral blood.

This CDR3 reads CASGAGDGNTEAFF. Written as DNA, the CDR3 is TGCGCCAGCGGGGCCGGAGACGGTAACACTGAAGCTTTCTTT. V gene TRBV5-1 combines with J gene TRBJ1-1; the D gene is possibly TRBD1 (5 bases). This CDR3 has 14 residues. The germline CDR1 and CDR2 sequences are SGHRS and YFSETQ. The V and J ends lost 7 bases and 2 bases respectively, with 15 bases between them.